Listed here are 20 T cell receptor beta chains from one sample, sequenced in a study of T cell responses to AZD1222 COVID-19 vaccine. Some clones are missing from TCRdb's copy, which holds only in-frame ones; the method was immunoSEQ multiplex PCR. Here the sample spans 65,000 to 85,000 clones, 75% to 90% being singletons. Material: peripheral blood, obtained 28 days after the second AZD1222 dose. These TCRs come from an adult who received the AZD1222 COVID-19 vaccine.

The rearrangement uses TRBV24-1 and TRBJ2-7; tentative D call: TRBD2 (6 bases). In germline, CDR1 is KGHDR, CDR2 SFDVKD. The CDR3 is 13 residues long. CDR3: CQNGGPFPYEQYF. CDR3 bases: TGTCAGAACGGGGGACCCTTTCCCTACGAGCAGTACTTC.

The rearrangement joins TRBV5-1 to TRBJ2-5, with TRBD1 identical over 9 bases. CDR1 and CDR2 (germline): SGHRS, YFSETQ. The CDR3 length is 14 residues. Germline trimming cut 5 bases from V and 6 bases from J; bases unmatched to any gene: 8. The CDR3 spells CASRMGQGSQTQYF. The CDR3 bases are TGCGCCAGCAGGATGGGACAGGGTAGTCAGACCCAGTACTTC. Full variable domain (outside the CDR3, taken from reference TRBV5-1 and TRBJ2-5): KAGVTQTPRYLIKTRGQQVTLSCSPISGHRSVSWYQQTPGQGLQFLFEYFSETQRNKGNFPGRFSGRQFSNSRSEMNVSTLELGDSALYLCASRMGQGSQTQYFGPGTRLLVL.

This chain uses TRBV28 with TRBJ2-7; D not certain. V was pared by 5 bases and J by 7 bases, with 24 bases between. CDR3 length: 16 amino acids. CDR1 and CDR2 (germline): MDHEN, SYDVKM. The CDR3: CASSNSGPPARWEQYF. The CDR3 DNA reads TGTGCCAGCAGTAATTCCGGGCCACCGGCTCGGTGGGAGCAGTACTTC.

This chain uses TRBV3-1 (or the pseudogene TRBV3-2) with TRBJ2-7; D is perhaps TRBD2 (6 bases). Trimming pared 4 bases from V and 0 bases from J, leaving 16 bases between. This CDR3 spans 16 amino acids. Germline V gene lookup returns CDR1 LGHDT and CDR2 YNNKEL (reference sequence). DNA of the CDR3: TGTGCCAGCAGCCTAGAATATGGGGGGAGCTCCTACGAGCAGTACTTC. This codes for CASSLEYGGSSYEQYF.

This rearrangement joins TRBV5-4 to TRBJ2-5; 12 positions agree with TRBD1. This CDR3 has 15 residues. CDR1 SGHNT and CDR2 YYREEE come from the germline V gene (reference sequence). The V and J ends lost 3 bases and 5 bases, in that order; junction bases with no gene match: 5. The CDR3, as DNA: TGTGCCAGCAGCTCGGGACAGGGGGCTTTGGAGACCCAGTACTTC. It is translated as CASSSGQGALETQYF. The full variable domain, in which reference TRBV5-4 and TRBJ2-5 provide the parts outside the CDR3, is ETGVTQSPTHLIKTRGQQVTLRCSSQSGHNTVSWYQQALGQGPQFIFQYYREEENGRGNFPPRFSGLQFPNYSSELNVNALELDDSALYLCASSSGQGALETQYFGPGTRLLVL.

V gene TRBV11-2 combines with J gene TRBJ2-3, with D possibly being TRBD1 (6 bases). Trimming stripped 2 bases from V and 5 bases from J, with 17 bases between. The V gene's germline CDR1 is SGHAT and CDR2 FQNNGV. This CDR3 is 16 amino acids long. The CDR3 sequence: CASSLISQGRRDTQYF. CDR3 nucleotide sequence: TGTGCCAGCAGCTTAATCTCGCAGGGGCGCAGAGATACGCAGTATTTT.

The chain recombines TRBV28 with TRBJ1-2; D possibly corresponds to TRBD1 (5 bases). In germline, CDR1 is MDHEN, CDR2 SYDVKM. This CDR3 has 13 residues. V lost 8 bases and J lost 4, with 14 bases in between. CDR3 sequence reads: CASSRGTTYGYTF. CDR3 sequence (DNA): TGTGCCAGCTCCCGGGGGACGACCTATGGCTACACCTTC.

The chain is built from TRBV28 and TRBJ1-2; no definite D call. Trimming left V 10 bases short and J 4 bases short, with 19 bases between. Germline CDR1 reads MDHEN; CDR2 reads SYDVKM. There are 14 residues in the CDR3. Here the CDR3 DNA reads TGTGCCACCCGAATGAGCCTGATTCTCTATGGCTACACCTTC. Protein product: CATRMSLILYGYTF.

The gene calls are TRBV19 and TRBJ1-6; possible D gene TRBD1, 5 bases. Between the trimmed V and J ends, which lost 9 bases and 7 bases, there was a span of 16 bases. Looked up from germline, CDR1 is LNHDA and CDR2 is SQIVND (reference sequence). This CDR3 is 14 amino acids long. The DNA for the CDR3 is TGTGCCAGCCGAGGGGCAGGTGAAAATTCACCCCTCCACTTT. Translating it yields CASRGAGENSPLHF.

The chain combines TRBV10-3 with TRBJ2-2, with 10 bases that match TRBD1. The CDR3 totals 15 residues. V lost 5 bases to trimming and J lost 7 bases; unmatched junction nucleotides: 7. Germline CDR1 and CDR2: ENHRY and SYGVKD. For the CDR3, the DNA is TGTGCCATCAGTCCCGGGACAGGGGTCAGCGGGGAGCTGTTTTTT. It yields the protein CAISPGTGVSGELFF.

The V call is TRBV6-5, the J call TRBJ2-7; TRBD1 agrees at 7 bases. The germline CDR1 and CDR2 sequences are MNHEY and SVGAGI. CDR3 length: 15 amino acids. V gave up 0 bases and J gave up 2 bases; unmatched junction bases: 4. The DNA for the CDR3 is TGTGCCAGCAGTTACTCCGCAGGGGGTACCTACGAGCAGTACTTC. It is translated as CASSYSAGGTYEQYF.

The V call is TRBV15, the J call TRBJ1-4; D uncertain. The V and J ends lost 3 bases and 10 bases respectively, with 12 bases between them. This CDR3 contains 13 residues. CDR1 LNHNV and CDR2 YYDKDF come from the germline V gene (reference sequence). This chain's CDR3 is CATSSENLGKLFF. Written as DNA, the CDR3 is TGTGCCACCAGCAGTGAGAATCTCGGAAAACTGTTTTTT.

The chain is built from TRBV7-9 and TRBJ2-7, with 12 bases matching TRBD2. Germline lookup yields CDR1 SEHNR and CDR2 FQNEAQ (reference sequence). The CDR3 is made up of 15 amino acids. V dropped 6 bases and J dropped 0; count of bases not matched to a gene: 3. The CDR3 region is CASSLTSGSSYEQYF. CDR3 in DNA: TGTGCCAGCAGTTTGACTAGCGGGAGCTCCTACGAGCAGTACTTC.

The chain employs TRBV7-9 and TRBJ2-1, with D hard to call. The germline V gene encodes CDR1 SEHNR and CDR2 FQNEAQ (reference sequence). Trimming cost V 5 bases and J 0 bases, with 8 bases left between them. The CDR3 extends over 14 amino acids. Here the CDR3 reads CASSPVSSYNEQFF. CDR3 DNA sequence: TGTGCCAGCAGCCCGGTGAGCTCCTACAATGAGCAGTTCTTC.

The V and J genes are TRBV27 and TRBJ1-1, with TRBD1 identical over 7 bases. This CDR3 is built from 17 residues. Germline V gene data show CDR1 as MNHEY and CDR2 as SMNVEV (reference sequence). V shed 3 bases and J 4 bases; nucleotides not matched to a gene: 14. This CDR3 reads CASSFPPVYRGGTEAFF. CDR3 in DNA: TGTGCCAGCAGTTTTCCGCCCGTATACAGGGGAGGCACTGAAGCTTTCTTT.

To note about this clone: The sample carries other DNA sequences with the same CDR3. This chain connects TRBV7-2 to TRBJ1-1; D gene unclear. V gave up 5 bases and J gave up 1 base, with 8 bases separating them. Germline V gene sequence: CDR1 SGHTA, CDR2 FQGNSA. The CDR3 consists of 13 residues. The CDR3 DNA follows: TGTGCCAGCAGCCTGCGGGCGAACACTGAAGCTTTCTTT. Residues: CASSLRANTEAFF.

The chain joins TRBV27 to TRBJ2-5; 10 bases line up with TRBD1. The germline V gene encodes CDR1 MNHEY and CDR2 SMNVEV (reference sequence). The CDR3 has 17 residues. The junction had 9 bases not matched to a gene; V was cut back by 5 bases and J by 0 bases. In DNA, the CDR3 is TGTGCCAGCAGTCGCGATGGGACAGGGGTCCACCAAGAGACCCAGTACTTC. Translated, it gives CASSRDGTGVHQETQYF.

V is TRBV28 and J is TRBJ1-1; D is unresolved. Germline V CDR1 and CDR2: MDHEN, SYDVKM. The CDR3 contains 10 residues. V was clipped by 5 bases and J by 11 bases, with 9 bases between them. The CDR3 sequence is CASSRETAFF. In DNA form, the CDR3 reads TGTGCCAGCAGTCGGGAAACGGCTTTCTTT.

The CDR3 nucleotides read TGTGCCAGCAGTAACGGGCCGGATTTGAACACTGAAGCTTTCTTT. The encoded protein is CASSNGPDLNTEAFF. This rearrangement joins TRBV27 to TRBJ1-1; D call uncertain. The CDR3 totals 15 residues. The germline CDR1 and CDR2 sequences are MNHEY and SMNVEV (reference sequence). V lost 5 bases, J lost 0 bases, and 13 bases lay in between.

The gene calls are TRBV29-1 and TRBJ2-7; no clear D. V lost 6 bases, J lost 3 bases, and 9 bases lay in between. CDR3 length: 11 residues. Germline lookup yields CDR1 SQVTM and CDR2 ANQGSEA. DNA of the CDR3: TGCAGCGTAAACGATGGCTACGAGCAGTACTTC. It yields the protein CSVNDGYEQYF.